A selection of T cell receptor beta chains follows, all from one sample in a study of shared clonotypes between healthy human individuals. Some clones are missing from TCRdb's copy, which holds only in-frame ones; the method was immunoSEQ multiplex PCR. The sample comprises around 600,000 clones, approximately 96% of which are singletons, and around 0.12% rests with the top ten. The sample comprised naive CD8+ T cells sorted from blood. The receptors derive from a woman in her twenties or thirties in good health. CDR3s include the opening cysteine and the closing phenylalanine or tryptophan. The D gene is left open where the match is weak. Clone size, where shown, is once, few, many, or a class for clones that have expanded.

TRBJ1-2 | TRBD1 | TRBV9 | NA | TGTGCCAGCAGGGCAGGGGGCCACTATGGCTACACCTTC | CASRAGGHYGYTF
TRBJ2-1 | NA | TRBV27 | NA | TGTGCCAGCAGTACCGGGACTCTCAATGAGCAGTTCTTC | CASSTGTLNEQFF
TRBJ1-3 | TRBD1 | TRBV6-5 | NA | TGTGCCAGCTCGAGTGAAGGGGGCATCGACACCATATATTTT | CASSSEGGIDTIYF
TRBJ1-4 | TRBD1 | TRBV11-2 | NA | TGTGCCAGCAGCGATACTAGAGGACAGGGGACTAATGAAAAACTGTTTTTT | CASSDTRGQGTNEKLFF
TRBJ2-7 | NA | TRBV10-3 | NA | TGTGCCATCAGTCCGGACAGCGTTTTAAGGTACTTC | CAISPDSVLRYF
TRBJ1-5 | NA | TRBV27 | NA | TGTGCCAGCAGCCCGAGCGCGGGAGGGGCAGGGCAGCCCCAGCATTTT | CASSPSAGGAGQPQHF
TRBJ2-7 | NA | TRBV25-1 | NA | TGTGCCAGCAGTGAAGGGCGGAGGGGGCCCTACGAGCAGTACTTC | CASSEGRRGPYEQYF
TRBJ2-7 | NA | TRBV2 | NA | TGTGCCAGCAGTACGGACAGCCGAATCTCCTACGAGCAGTACTTC | CASSTDSRISYEQYF
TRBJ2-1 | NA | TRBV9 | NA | TGTGCCAGCAGCGTAGCTGAGGAAGTCTTCTACAATGAGCAGTTCTTC | CASSVAEEVFYNEQFF
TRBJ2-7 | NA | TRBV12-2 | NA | TGTGCAAGTCGCTTAGCCGGGACAGCCTACGAGCAGTACTTC | CASRLAGTAYEQYF
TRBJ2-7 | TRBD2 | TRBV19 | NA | TGTGCCAGTAGTACCCTAAGAGGGAGGGCCATCAACGAGCAGTACTTC | CASSTLRGRAINEQYF
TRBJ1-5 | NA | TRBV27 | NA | TGTGCCAGCAGTTTGGAGGGGGATGGGCAGCCCCAGCATTTT | CASSLEGDGQPQHF
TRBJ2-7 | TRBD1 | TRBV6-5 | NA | TGTGCCAGCAGCCAAGACAGGGGGGACGAGCAGTACTTC | CASSQDRGDEQYF
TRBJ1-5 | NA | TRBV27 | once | TGTGCCAGCAGCAGGGGATACAATCAGCCCCAGCATTTT | CASSRGYNQPQHF
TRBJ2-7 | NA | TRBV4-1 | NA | TGCGCCAGCAGCCAAAGATCGCGGGTCTACGAGCAGTACTTC | CASSQRSRVYEQYF
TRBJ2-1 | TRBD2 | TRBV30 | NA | TGTGCCTTTGAAGCGGGAGGGGTAGGCTATGAGCAGTTCTTC | CAFEAGGVGYEQFF
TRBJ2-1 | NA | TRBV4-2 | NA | TGTGCCAGCAGCCAAGAGGGCTCCGAGGCCTACAATGAGCAGTTCTTC | CASSQEGSEAYNEQFF
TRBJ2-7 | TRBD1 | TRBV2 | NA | TGTGCCAGCAGTGACGAAGGGGGCTACGATAAGCAGTACTTC | CASSDEGGYDKQYF
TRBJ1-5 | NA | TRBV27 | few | TGTGCCAGCGGGGCAGGCGGTCAGCCCCAGCATTTT | CASGAGGQPQHF
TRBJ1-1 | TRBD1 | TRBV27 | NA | TGTGCCAGCAGTTTTCTGGACAGGGGGGTTACTGAAGCTTTCTTT | CASSFLDRGVTEAFF
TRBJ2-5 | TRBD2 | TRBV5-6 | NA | TGTGCCAGCAGCTTGGAACTAGCGGGAGAGACCCAGTACTTC | CASSLELAGETQYF
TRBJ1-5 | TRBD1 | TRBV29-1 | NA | TGCAGCGCCCCGAGACAGGGGGGAAGTAGCAATCAGCCCCAGCATTTT | CSAPRQGGSSNQPQHF
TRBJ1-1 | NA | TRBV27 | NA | TGTGCCAGCAGTCCCGGATCAGGGTATGGTGACACTGAAGCTTTCTTT | CASSPGSGYGDTEAFF
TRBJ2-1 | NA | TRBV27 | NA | TGTGCCAGCAGTTTATATACGGGCTCCTACAATGAGCAGTTCTTC | CASSLYTGSYNEQFF
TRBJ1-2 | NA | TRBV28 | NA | TGTGCCCTCGATGGCTACACCTTC | CALDGYTF
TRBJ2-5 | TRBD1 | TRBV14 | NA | TGTGCCAGCAGCCGGGGGACAGTGGGACGGGAGACCCAGTACTTC | CASSRGTVGRETQYF
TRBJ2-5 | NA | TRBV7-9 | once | TGTGCCAGCAGCTCGCATGGACTACCCGGGGGGACCCAGTACTTC | CASSSHGLPGGTQYF
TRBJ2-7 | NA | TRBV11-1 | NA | TGTGCCAGCAGCCCCGTGCAGTCTTTACTCGAGCAGTACTTC | CASSPVQSLLEQYF
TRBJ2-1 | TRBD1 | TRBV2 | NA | TGTGCCAGCACCGAGGGGACAGGGGGCGATGAGCAGTTCTTC | CASTEGTGGDEQFF
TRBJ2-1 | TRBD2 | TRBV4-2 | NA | TGTGCCAGCAGCCCTCCGGGACTAGGGGGGAATGAGCAGTTCTTC | CASSPPGLGGNEQFF
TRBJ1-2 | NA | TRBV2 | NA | TGTGCCAGCAGTGGTCTGGCGACAGAGGAAGCCAACTATGGCTACACCTTC | CASSGLATEEANYGYTF
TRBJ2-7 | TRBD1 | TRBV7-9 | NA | TGTGCCAGCAGCGAGCAGGAGGGGACAGGGAGGGCCTACGAGCAGTACTTC | CASSEQEGTGRAYEQYF
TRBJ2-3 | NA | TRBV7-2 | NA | TGTGCCAGCCCGGAGGGAGGACAGGTTAAGTATACGCAGTATTTT | CASPEGGQVKYTQYF
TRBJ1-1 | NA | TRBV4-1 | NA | TGCGCCAGCAGCCAAGGAGACGAGAACACTGAAGCTTTCTTT | CASSQGDENTEAFF
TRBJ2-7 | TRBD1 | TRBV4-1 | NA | TGCGCCAGCAGCCAAGAGGGGGACAGTTCCTACGAGCAGTACTTC | CASSQEGDSSYEQYF
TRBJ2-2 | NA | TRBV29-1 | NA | TGCAGCGTTGAGAGTCTAAACACCGGGGAGCTGTTTTTT | CSVESLNTGELFF
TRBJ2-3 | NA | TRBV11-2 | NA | TGTGCCAGCAGCTTAAATTGGGGCGGGGCCCCCGACATAAATACGCAGTATTTT | CASSLNWGGAPDINTQYF
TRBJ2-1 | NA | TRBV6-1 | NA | TGTGCCAGCAGTGAACGGGGCTCCTACAATGAGCAGTTCTTC | CASSERGSYNEQFF
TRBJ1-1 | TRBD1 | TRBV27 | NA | TGTGCCAGCAGGACAGGGATTCGGGCTTTCTTT | CASRTGIRAFF
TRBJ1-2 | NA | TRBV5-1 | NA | TGCGCCAGCAGCTTGGATCAGGGGAGGGATGGCTACACCTTC | CASSLDQGRDGYTF
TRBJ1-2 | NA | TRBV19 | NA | TGTGCCAGTAGTCCCTTCTTCGCCAGGGAGATGAACTATGGCTACACCTTC | CASSPFFAREMNYGYTF